A single T cell receptor (beta chain) is shown here with its context. Its target is not known. This sample is part of a study of cytomegalovirus exposure and HLA in healthy donors. Notes on the study in general: Earlier results showed most TCR beta V segments being productive about 87% or about 30% of the time. Reportedly, a later analysis found an Asian-associated ancestry cluster had fewer N-insertions than the approximately 640-donor mean.

PCR employed 60 Vbeta and 13 Jbeta primers. TCRdb's table, derived via immunoSEQ multiplex PCR, lists solely in-frame clones and lacks some. This table has just over 200,000 clones, around 83% appearing once. CDR1 and CDR2 from the germline V gene are SNHLY and FYNNEI. The V gene lost 4 bases and the J gene lost 4 bases, with 10 bases spanning the gap. This CDR3 contains 13 residues. The clonotype originates from a woman aged 35 to 49 in good health and CMV-seronegative. The chain has TRBV2 and TRBJ1-2, with D unclear. The sample comprised PBMCs. The CDR3 sequence: CASSADAGYGYTF. In DNA, the CDR3 is TGTGCCAGCAGTGCTGATGCCGGCTATGGCTACACCTTC.